The rows below give T cell receptor beta chains drawn from one sample of a study of T-cell memory formation after mild COVID-19. One entry per CDR3 protein, called by TCRdb with MiXCR from the 5' RACE reads. The sample consists of around 300,000 distinct CDR3 sequences, about 13% of them appearing once. The sequencing sample was made of PBMCs or a T cell subset sorted from them (not recorded which). All receptors come from a man aged 18 to 29 who had mild COVID-19 (a few samples of this study predate the infection). Cell type and time point are not known. Both conserved end residues are part of each CDR3. D genes are given only for firm matches. Clone size, where shown, is once, few, many, or a class for clones that have expanded.

size	V	D	J	CDR3	DNA
NA	TRBV4-1	NA	TRBJ1-1	CASSQEQVDDTEAFF	TGCGCCAGCAGCCAAGAACAAGTCGACGACACTGAAGCTTTCTTT
NA	TRBV6-1	TRBD1	TRBJ2-7	CASVRDRGSDEQYF	TGTGCCAGCGTCCGGGACAGGGGAAGCGACGAGCAGTACTTC
few	TRBV5-1	NA	TRBJ1-5	CASSLGQASNQPQHF	TGCGCCAGCAGCTTGGGACAGGCTAGCAATCAGCCCCAGCATTTT
NA	TRBV11-2	NA	TRBJ2-1	CASSLVFPGSYNEQFF	TGTGCCAGCAGCTTAGTATTCCCTGGCTCCTACAATGAGCAGTTCTTC
NA	TRBV20-1	TRBD2	TRBJ2-1	CSAKRGPANNEQFF	TGCAGTGCCAAGCGGGGGCCCGCAAACAATGAGCAGTTCTTC
few	TRBV5-1	NA	TRBJ1-2	CASSEQDPLYGYTF	TGCGCCAGCAGCGAACAGGACCCTCTCTATGGCTACACCTTC
few	TRBV5-1	TRBD1	TRBJ1-5	CASSPGTGVTQPQHF	TGCGCCAGCAGCCCGGGGACAGGGGTTACGCAGCCCCAGCATTTT
few	TRBV7-9	NA	TRBJ1-2	CASSIRREGANYGYTF	TGTGCCAGCAGCATTAGACGTGAGGGGGCTAACTATGGCTACACCTTC
few	TRBV7-3	NA	TRBJ1-1	CASSLTPRTEAFF	TGTGCCAGCAGCTTAACGCCCCGGACTGAAGCTTTCTTT
once	TRBV5-1	NA	TRBJ1-4	CASSLLGQPVEKLFF	TGCGCCAGCAGCTTGCTTGGACAGCCAGTTGAAAAACTGTTTTTT
NA	TRBV5-6	TRBD2	TRBJ2-3	CASSSGLAGYTDTQYF	TGTGCCAGCAGCTCGGGACTAGCGGGTTACACAGATACGCAGTATTTT
few	TRBV3-1	NA	TRBJ2-7	CASSQGGNVRHEQYF	TGTGCCAGCAGCCAGGGCGGAAACGTGCGTCACGAGCAGTACTTC
NA	TRBV4-2	NA	TRBJ1-1	CASSQEATGNTEAFF	TGTGCCAGCAGCCAAGAAGCAACAGGGAACACTGAAGCTTTCTTT
NA	TRBV6-1	NA	TRBJ1-5	CASLNEGRNQPQHF	TGTGCCAGCCTTAATGAGGGTCGCAATCAGCCCCAGCATTTT
NA	TRBV9	NA	TRBJ2-3	CASSVGPLSTDTQYF	TGTGCCAGCAGCGTCGGGCCTTTAAGCACAGATACGCAGTATTTT
NA	TRBV7-6	TRBD1	TRBJ2-7	CASSFRGRTYEQYF	TGTGCCAGCAGCTTCAGGGGGCGGACCTACGAGCAGTACTTC
few	TRBV4-1	TRBD1	TRBJ2-7	CASSQLIPGTGGNEQYF	TGCGCCAGCAGCCAACTCATCCCCGGGACAGGGGGTAACGAGCAGTACTTC
few	TRBV20-1	NA	TRBJ2-7	CSAARGLEQYF	TGCAGTGCGGCCCGGGGCCTCGAGCAGTACTTC
many	TRBV24-1	TRBD1	TRBJ2-1	CATSDFNTGGGSYNEQFF	TGTGCCACCAGTGATTTTAACACAGGGGGCGGCTCCTACAATGAGCAGTTCTTC
NA	TRBV7-9	TRBD2	TRBJ2-3	CASSSQTSGGTDTQYF	TGTGCCAGCAGCTCCCAGACTAGCGGGGGCACAGATACGCAGTATTTT
few	TRBV7-3	TRBD1	TRBJ2-3	CASSSTGGRTDTQYF	TGTGCCAGCAGTTCGACAGGGGGTCGGACAGATACGCAGTATTTT
NA	TRBV6-5	NA	TRBJ1-5	CASRRVADSNQPQHF	TGTGCCAGCAGAAGGGTAGCGGATAGCAATCAGCCCCAGCATTTT
NA	TRBV7-3	NA	TRBJ1-1	CASSTDAGYTEAFF	TGTGCCAGCAGCACGGACGCTGGATACACTGAAGCTTTCTTT
few	TRBV4-1	TRBD1	TRBJ1-1	CASSQEGWRDRGRGTEAFF	TGCGCCAGCAGCCAAGAAGGATGGCGGGACAGGGGGCGCGGCACTGAAGCTTTCTTT
NA	TRBV7-9	TRBD2	TRBJ2-1	CASSLLAGFSGEQFF	TGTGCCAGCAGCCTACTAGCGGGGTTCTCGGGGGAGCAGTTCTTC
NA	TRBV30	TRBD2	TRBJ2-1	CAWGPRTSGPDEQFF	TGTGCCTGGGGGCCTAGGACTAGCGGACCCGATGAGCAGTTCTTC
NA	TRBV7-2	NA	TRBJ1-4	CASSLGGAGPGEKLFF	TGTGCCAGCAGCTTAGGGGGTGCGGGGCCAGGAGAAAAACTGTTTTTT
few	TRBV4-1	NA	TRBJ1-6	CASSQTTDHNSPLHF	TGCGCCAGCAGCCAAACCACCGATCATAATTCACCCCTCCACTTT
few	TRBV4-2	NA	TRBJ1-2	CASSLTRVSYGYTF	TGTGCCAGCAGCCTTACCAGGGTATCCTATGGCTACACCTTC
NA	TRBV6-2/TRBV6-3	TRBD2	TRBJ2-1	CASSRLAGDQDEQFF	TGTGCCAGCAGTCGACTAGCGGGGGACCAGGATGAGCAGTTCTTC
NA	TRBV6-2/TRBV6-3	NA	TRBJ2-7	CASSYALPYEQYF	TGTGCCAGCAGTTACGCCCTCCCCTACGAGCAGTACTTC
NA	TRBV5-5	NA	TRBJ2-1	CASSRTGAWNEQFF	TGTGCCAGCAGCCGGACGGGGGCATGGAATGAGCAGTTCTTC
few	TRBV4-1	NA	TRBJ2-3	CASSPRGSGDYTDTQYF	TGCGCCAGCAGCCCCCGGGGTAGCGGTGATTACACAGATACGCAGTATTTT
few	TRBV7-6	NA	TRBJ1-6	CASRATGNSPLHF	TGTGCCAGCAGAGCGACAGGAAATTCACCCCTCCACTTT
many	TRBV7-3	NA	TRBJ2-1	CASSYVANSGGNEQFF	TGTGCCAGCAGCTACGTAGCTAATTCTGGAGGCAATGAGCAGTTCTTC
NA	TRBV7-8	NA	TRBJ1-4	CASSLLGTYNEKLFF	TGTGCCAGCAGCTTATTAGGGACCTATAATGAAAAACTGTTTTTT
few	TRBV7-3	NA	TRBJ2-5	CASSLTAAQETQYF	TGTGCCAGCAGCTTAACAGCGGCGCAAGAGACCCAGTACTTC
few	TRBV6-5	NA	TRBJ2-5	CASSYSPGQETQYF	TGTGCCAGCAGTTACTCTCCGGGGCAAGAGACCCAGTACTTC
NA	TRBV5-1	NA	TRBJ1-5	CASSPGAGDSNQPQHF	TGCGCCAGCAGCCCTGGGGCAGGGGATAGCAATCAGCCCCAGCATTTT
few	TRBV11-2	NA	TRBJ2-7	CASSPRQGGPYEQYF	TGTGCCAGCAGCCCCCGACAGGGAGGCCCCTACGAGCAGTACTTC
few	TRBV7-9	TRBD1	TRBJ2-7	CASRRDRGRKQYF	TGTGCCAGCAGACGGGACAGGGGGCGGAAGCAGTACTTC
NA	TRBV18	NA	TRBJ2-3	CASSPSGHPFATDTQYF	TGTGCCAGCTCACCTTCGGGACACCCCTTCGCCACAGATACGCAGTATTTT
NA	TRBV4-1	NA	TRBJ1-6	CASARGPSGDSPLHF	TGCGCCAGCGCGCGAGGGCCGTCGGGCGATTCACCCCTCCACTTT
few	TRBV6-5	NA	TRBJ1-4	CASSNRQAEKLFF	TGTGCCAGCAGTAACCGACAGGCAGAAAAACTGTTTTTT
few	TRBV12-3/TRBV12-4	TRBD1	TRBJ2-3	CASNPPGQGQYF	TGTGCCAGCAACCCCCCGGGACAGGGGCAGTATTTT
NA	TRBV4-3	NA	TRBJ1-6	CASSQNFVGADNSPLHF	TGCGCCAGCAGCCAAAACTTTGTAGGGGCTGATAATTCACCCCTCCACTTT
NA	TRBV15	NA	TRBJ1-2	CATSGVGYGYTF	TGTGCCACCAGCGGGGTGGGCTATGGCTACACCTTC
few	TRBV11-2	NA	TRBJ2-3	CASSLEFVADTQYF	TGTGCCAGCAGCTTAGAATTTGTCGCAGATACGCAGTATTTT
NA	TRBV30	NA	TRBJ1-1	CAWAPWGTEAFF	TGTGCCTGGGCTCCTTGGGGCACTGAAGCTTTCTTT
NA	TRBV12-3/TRBV12-4	NA	TRBJ2-3	CASSFSLTGADTQYF	TGTGCCAGCAGTTTTTCACTCACGGGGGCAGATACGCAGTATTTT
few	TRBV7-2	NA	TRBJ2-4	CASSPDMKNIQYF	TGTGCCAGCAGTCCGGACATGAAAAACATTCAGTACTTC
NA	TRBV4-1	NA	TRBJ2-1	CASSQGLGLSSYNEQFF	TGCGCCAGCAGCCAAGGCCTCGGACTATCTTCCTACAATGAGCAGTTCTTC
NA	TRBV4-2	NA	TRBJ2-5	CASSQEGVGETQYF	TGTGCCAGCAGCCAGGAGGGAGTAGGGGAGACCCAGTACTTC
few	TRBV18	NA	TRBJ2-3	CASSPPTFTDTQYF	TGTGCCAGCTCACCACCGACATTCACAGATACGCAGTATTTT
NA	TRBV7-9	NA	TRBJ2-5	CASSLRRGPGETQYF	TGTGCCAGCAGCTTAAGGCGGGGGCCGGGAGAGACCCAGTACTTC
NA	TRBV25-1	TRBD1	TRBJ1-6	CASSDLQPGQGPSPLHF	TGTGCCAGCAGTGACCTTCAGCCGGGACAGGGTCCCTCACCCCTCCACTTT
NA	TRBV5-6	NA	TRBJ2-5	CASSLRGGGTETQYF	TGTGCCAGCAGCTTGCGTGGAGGGGGCACGGAGACCCAGTACTTC
NA	TRBV24-1	NA	TRBJ1-1	CAGTGTCMNTEAFF	TGTGCCGGGACGGGGACGTGCATGAACACTGAAGCTTTCTTT
NA	TRBV27	NA	TRBJ1-4	CASSQRGTWGKLFF	TGTGCCAGCAGCCAGCGGGGGACTTGGGGAAAACTGTTTTTT